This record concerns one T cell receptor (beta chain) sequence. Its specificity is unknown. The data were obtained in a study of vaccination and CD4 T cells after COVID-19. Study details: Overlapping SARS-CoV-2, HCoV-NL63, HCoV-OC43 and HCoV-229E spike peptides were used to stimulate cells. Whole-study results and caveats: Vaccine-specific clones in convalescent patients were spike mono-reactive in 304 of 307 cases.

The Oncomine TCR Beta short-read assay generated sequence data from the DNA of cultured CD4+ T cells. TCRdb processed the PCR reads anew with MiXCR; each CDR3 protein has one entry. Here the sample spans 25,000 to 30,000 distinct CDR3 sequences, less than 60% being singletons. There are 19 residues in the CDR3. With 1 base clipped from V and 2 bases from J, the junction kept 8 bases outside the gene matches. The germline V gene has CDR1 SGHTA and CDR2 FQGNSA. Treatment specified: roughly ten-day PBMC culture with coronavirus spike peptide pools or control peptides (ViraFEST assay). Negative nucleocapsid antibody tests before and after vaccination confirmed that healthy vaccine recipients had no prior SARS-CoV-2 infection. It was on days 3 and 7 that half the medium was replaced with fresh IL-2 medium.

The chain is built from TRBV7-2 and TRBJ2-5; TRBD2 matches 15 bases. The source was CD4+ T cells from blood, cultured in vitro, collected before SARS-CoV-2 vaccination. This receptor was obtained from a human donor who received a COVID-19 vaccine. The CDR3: CASSLGSGLAGGLQETQYF. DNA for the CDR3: TGTGCCAGCAGCTTAGGTTCGGGACTAGCGGGGGGACTACAAGAGACCCAGTACTTC.